The rows below give T cell receptor beta chains drawn from one sample of a study of blood T cell repertoires in COVID-19. Generated by immunoSEQ multiplex PCR, the TCRdb table keeps only in-frame clones and is missing some. This table has 540,000 or so clones, about 88% appearing once. Sequenced sample: peripheral blood. These receptors all stem from a woman aged 45-60 years with COVID-19, enrolled during active disease. Each CDR3 is given with its conserved first and last residue. D genes are given only for firm matches. Part of the rows lack a size; the others show once, few, many or a class for expanded clones.

d_gene	v_gene	j_gene	abundance	CDR3nt	CDR3aa
TRBD1	TRBV27	TRBJ2-3	-	TGTGCCAGCCGGCAGGGGGCGAGCACAGATACGCAGTATTTT	CASRQGASTDTQYF
-	TRBV7-9	TRBJ2-7	-	TGTGCCAGCAGGTCGACAGGCGGGAGCTCCTACGAGCAGTACTTC	CASRSTGGSSYEQYF
TRBD1	TRBV18	TRBJ2-2	-	TGTGCCAGCTCAACTATGACAGGGGCTGGGGAGCTGTTTTTT	CASSTMTGAGELFF
-	TRBV19	TRBJ1-1	-	TGTGCCAGTAGCCCCACACAAGCGGGGCCGAGGGCTTTCTTT	CASSPTQAGPRAFF
TRBD1	TRBV11-2	TRBJ1-5	-	TGTGCCAGCAGCCCGGGGACAGGCGATCAGCCCCAGCATTTT	CASSPGTGDQPQHF
TRBD1	TRBV7-2	TRBJ2-1	-	TGTGCCAGCAGCAAGGACAGGGGTGACAATGAGCAGTTCTTC	CASSKDRGDNEQFF
TRBD1	TRBV6-5	TRBJ2-2	-	TGTGCCAGCAGTTACAGGACAGGGTCCACCGGGGAGCTGTTTTTT	CASSYRTGSTGELFF
-	TRBV7-6	TRBJ1-2	few	TGTGCCAGCAGCTCGTATAACCGGGAAAGGGCAAGCTACACCTTC	CASSSYNRERASYTF
TRBD1	TRBV25-1	TRBJ1-2	-	TGTGCCAGCAGTGAATATCAGGACAGGGTGGATGGCTACACCTTC	CASSEYQDRVDGYTF
-	TRBV30	TRBJ1-2	-	TGTGCCCGGGGAAACTTTATCCGAGCTAACTATGGCTACACCTTC	CARGNFIRANYGYTF
-	TRBV10-2	TRBJ2-5	-	TGCGCCAGCAGTGACAGGGGAGAGACCCAGTACTTC	CASSDRGETQYF
-	TRBV7-4	TRBJ1-1	-	TGTGCCAGCAGTTCGGGGTTTTACCCCTTCACTGAAGCTTTCTTT	CASSSGFYPFTEAFF
-	TRBV25-1	TRBJ1-1	-	TGTGCCAGGATGCGGGGGAACACTGAAGCTTTCTTT	CARMRGNTEAFF
TRBD2	TRBV7-2	TRBJ2-3	-	TGTGCCAGCAGCTTATTTCGGGGGGTCACAGATACGCAGTATTTT	CASSLFRGVTDTQYF
-	TRBV28	TRBJ2-2	-	TGTGCCAGTAGGGATCCAGGGGTTAGCGGGGAGCTGTTTTTT	CASRDPGVSGELFF
-	TRBV30	TRBJ2-5	-	TGTGCCTGGAGTGTAAAGGGGGTTAAAGAGACCCAGTACTTC	CAWSVKGVKETQYF
TRBD1	TRBV6-5	TRBJ1-6	-	TGTGCCAGCAGTACAGGGGGCAGAGATTCACCCCTCCACTTT	CASSTGGRDSPLHF
-	TRBV27	TRBJ1-2	-	TGTGCCAGCAGTCCCCAAGGACGGGGTTATGGCTACACCTTC	CASSPQGRGYGYTF
TRBD1	TRBV5-6	TRBJ1-4	-	TGTGCCAGCAGCTTGGGGACAGGGATTGAAAAACTGTTTTTT	CASSLGTGIEKLFF
TRBD1	TRBV5-4	TRBJ1-1	-	TGTGCCAGCAGTGAGGACAGGGGTGGCACTGAAGCTTTCTTT	CASSEDRGGTEAFF
-	TRBV5-1	TRBJ2-2	-	TGCGCCACCCGGACTGAACCACCCGGGGAGCTGTTTTTT	CATRTEPPGELFF
-	TRBV18	TRBJ1-2	-	TGTGCCAGCTCACCAGACAGTGAACTCTATGGCTACACCTTC	CASSPDSELYGYTF
-	TRBV19	TRBJ1-5	-	TGTGCCAGTAGTGTCCTCGCGGGGGGTCAGCCCCAGCATTTT	CASSVLAGGQPQHF
-	TRBV9	TRBJ1-2	once	TGTGCCAGCAGCGTAGGCGGGACGGGGAACTATGGCTACACCTTC	CASSVGGTGNYGYTF
TRBD1	TRBV18	TRBJ1-2	-	TGTGCCAGCTCACCTTCGACAGGGAGCGCTAACTATGGCTACACCTTC	CASSPSTGSANYGYTF
TRBD1	TRBV5-1	TRBJ1-2	-	TGCGCCAGCAGCCTACAGGGGGCGAACTATGGCTACACCTTC	CASSLQGANYGYTF
-	TRBV18	TRBJ1-1	-	TGTGCCAGCTCACCCCAGGTCAGGGCTATTACGAACACTGAAGCTTTCTTT	CASSPQVRAITNTEAFF
-	TRBV5-4	TRBJ1-2	-	TGTGCCAGCAGCTTGGGTTCCAGGGAACACTATGGCTACACCTTC	CASSLGSREHYGYTF
-	TRBV4-1	TRBJ1-1	-	TGCGCCAGCAGCCAAGTCGTGGGGGGCACTGAAGCTTTCTTT	CASSQVVGGTEAFF
-	TRBV4-1	TRBJ1-6	once	TGCGCCAGCAGCCAAGATCGAGGTTGGGAGGGTTCAGGGTCACCCCTCCACTTT	CASSQDRGWEGSGSPLHF
-	TRBV5-4	TRBJ2-3	-	TGTGCCAGCCGGGTCCAGGGAGGACCAGATACGCAGTATTTT	CASRVQGGPDTQYF
TRBD1	TRBV6-5	TRBJ2-7	-	TGTGCCAGCAGTTACTTCCGGACAGGGGGGGACGAGCAGTACTTC	CASSYFRTGGDEQYF
TRBD2	TRBV6-6	TRBJ2-5	-	TGTGCCAGCAGTCCGGGCTACTATGGCGGGGGGGCCGCGGAGACCCAGTACTTC	CASSPGYYGGGAAETQYF
-	TRBV5-1	TRBJ2-7	-	TGCGCCAGCAGCTTGGGCCCGGGAAACGACGAGCAGTACTTC	CASSLGPGNDEQYF
-	TRBV7-9	TRBJ2-7	-	TGTGCCAGCAGCTTAGGGACAAAATCCTACGAGCAGTACTTC	CASSLGTKSYEQYF
TRBD1	TRBV11-2	TRBJ2-1	-	TGTGCCAGCAGCGCACCGACAGGGGCCCTCCTAGACAATGAGCAGTTCTTC	CASSAPTGALLDNEQFF
-	TRBV3-1/TRBV3-2	TRBJ2-5	once	TGTGCCAGCAGCCGCCTAGGAGGGGCCGGCGAAGAGACCCAGTACTTC	CASSRLGGAGEETQYF
-	TRBV20-1	TRBJ2-3	once	TGCAGTGCTAGATTGCGAGATACGCAGTATTTT	CSARLRDTQYF
TRBD1	TRBV18	TRBJ1-2	-	TGTGCCAGCTCACCGACTCAGGGGGTCGCTGGCTACACCTTC	CASSPTQGVAGYTF
-	TRBV5-4	TRBJ1-5	-	TGTGCCAGCAGCTTGGACTTTAATCAGCCCCAGCATTTT	CASSLDFNQPQHF
-	TRBV14	TRBJ2-7	-	TGTGCCAGCAGCCAAGGGCAGATCTACGAGCAGTACTTC	CASSQGQIYEQYF
-	TRBV2	TRBJ2-2	-	TGTGCCAGCAACCCCGGACTGACGGGATTGAACACCGGGGAGCTGTTTTTT	CASNPGLTGLNTGELFF
TRBD1	TRBV5-1	TRBJ2-3	-	TGCGCCAGCAGCCTCGGGACAGGGGTGGGAGATACGCAGTATTTT	CASSLGTGVGDTQYF
-	TRBV20-1	TRBJ1-2	-	TGCAGTGCTAGTAGCGGCTATGGCTACACCTTC	CSASSGYGYTF
-	TRBV6-1	TRBJ1-6	once	TGTGCCAGCAGTGAACTAACAGCTGGCTCACCCCTCCACTTT	CASSELTAGSPLHF
-	TRBV7-3	TRBJ2-1	-	TGTGCCAGCAGCCCCTCAGAGGCTAGCTACAATGAGCAGTTCTTC	CASSPSEASYNEQFF
TRBD1	TRBV7-9	TRBJ2-7	once	TGTGCCAGCAGCTTAGTTGGCGGTGTGGGACAGGGTCGGGAGCAGTACTTC	CASSLVGGVGQGREQYF
TRBD1	TRBV30	TRBJ1-6	few	TGTGCCTGGAGTACGGACAGGGAGGGTTCACCCCTCCACTTT	CAWSTDREGSPLHF
TRBD2	TRBV6-2/TRBV6-3	TRBJ2-7	-	TGTGCCAGCAGTTACTCAGCGGGATTCTCCTACGAGCAGTACTTC	CASSYSAGFSYEQYF
-	TRBV6-6	TRBJ1-1	-	TGTGCCGCAGCCGTTAGGGGCACTGAAGCTTTCTTT	CAAAVRGTEAFF
-	TRBV29-1	TRBJ1-3	-	TGCAGCGTTGAAGTGTACAGCTCTGGAAACACCATATATTTT	CSVEVYSSGNTIYF
-	TRBV25-1	TRBJ1-4	-	TGTGCCAGCAGTGGATCAGTCCGGGGGAATGAAAAACTGTTTTTT	CASSGSVRGNEKLFF
-	TRBV21-1	TRBJ1-2	-	TGTGCCAGCAGCACCCCGGGACAGGGGTTCCATGTATATGGCTACACCTTC	CASSTPGQGFHVYGYTF
TRBD1	TRBV5-1	TRBJ1-2	-	TGCGCCAGCAGCGATACAGGGGGCTATGGCTACACCTTC	CASSDTGGYGYTF
-	TRBV6-5	TRBJ1-1	-	TGTGCCATCTCGCCCCGGGACACTGAATCTGAAGCTTTCTTT	CAISPRDTESEAFF
TRBD1	TRBV29-1	TRBJ1-2	-	TGCAGCGTTGAACGTCAGGGGGCGAGTGGCTACACCTTC	CSVERQGASGYTF
-	TRBV9	TRBJ1-1	-	TGTGCCAGCAGCGCTCACCCAGGTCCTAACACTGAAGCTTTCTTT	CASSAHPGPNTEAFF
-	TRBV6-4	TRBJ2-1	few	TGTGCCAGCTTGAGCCCCAACAATGAGCAGTTCTTC	CASLSPNNEQFF
TRBD1	TRBV7-6	TRBJ1-1	once	TGTGCCAGCAGCTTTGCGGGACAGGACACTGAAGCTTTCTTT	CASSFAGQDTEAFF